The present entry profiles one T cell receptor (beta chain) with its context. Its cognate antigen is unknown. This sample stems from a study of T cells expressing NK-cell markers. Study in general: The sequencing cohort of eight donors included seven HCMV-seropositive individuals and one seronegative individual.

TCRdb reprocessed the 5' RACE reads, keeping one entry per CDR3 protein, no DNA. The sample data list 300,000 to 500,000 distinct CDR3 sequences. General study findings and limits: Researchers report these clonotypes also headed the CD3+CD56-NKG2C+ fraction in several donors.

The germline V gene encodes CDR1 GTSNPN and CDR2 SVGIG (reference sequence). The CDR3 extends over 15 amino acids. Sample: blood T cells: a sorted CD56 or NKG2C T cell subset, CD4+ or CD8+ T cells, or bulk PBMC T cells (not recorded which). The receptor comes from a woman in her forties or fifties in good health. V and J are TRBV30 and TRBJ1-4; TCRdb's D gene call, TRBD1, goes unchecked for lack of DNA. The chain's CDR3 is CAWTDRDGSNEKLFF.